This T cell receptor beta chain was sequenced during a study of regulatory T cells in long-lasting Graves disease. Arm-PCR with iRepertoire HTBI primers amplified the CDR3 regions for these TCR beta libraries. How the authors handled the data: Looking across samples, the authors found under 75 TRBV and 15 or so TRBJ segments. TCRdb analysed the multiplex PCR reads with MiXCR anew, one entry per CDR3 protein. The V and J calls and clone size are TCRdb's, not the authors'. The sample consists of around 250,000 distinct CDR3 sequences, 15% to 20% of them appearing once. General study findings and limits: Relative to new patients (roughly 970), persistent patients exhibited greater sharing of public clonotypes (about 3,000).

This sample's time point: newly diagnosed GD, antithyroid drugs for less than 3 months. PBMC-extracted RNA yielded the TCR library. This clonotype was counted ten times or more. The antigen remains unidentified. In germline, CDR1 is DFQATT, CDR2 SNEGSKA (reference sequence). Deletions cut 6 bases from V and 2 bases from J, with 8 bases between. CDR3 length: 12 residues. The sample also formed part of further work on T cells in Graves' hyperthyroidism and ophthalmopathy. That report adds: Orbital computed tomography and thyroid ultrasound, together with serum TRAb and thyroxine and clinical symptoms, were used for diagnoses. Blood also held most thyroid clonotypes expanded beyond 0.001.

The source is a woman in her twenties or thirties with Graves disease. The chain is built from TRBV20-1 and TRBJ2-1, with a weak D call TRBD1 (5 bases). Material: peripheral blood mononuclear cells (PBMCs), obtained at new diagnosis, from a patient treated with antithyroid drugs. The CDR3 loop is CSALDTYNEQFF. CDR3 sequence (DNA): TGCAGTGCCCTGGACACCTACAATGAGCAGTTCTTC.